This TCR beta chain was captured in a study of blood T cell repertoires in COVID-19. On the study more broadly: In each case, the material was cDNA or gDNA derived from T cells, B-cell-depleted T cells, or PBMCs.

The repertoire was sequenced with immunoSEQ multiplex PCR; TCRdb's copy has only in-frame clones and lacks some. The repertoire consists of about 200,000 clones, with approximately 91% occurring once and the leading ten covering roughly 0.7%. This clone was recorded once. The CDR3 length is 16 residues. Germline V gives CDR1 SGHAT, CDR2 FQNNGV. Deletions cut 2 bases from V and 1 base from J, with 14 bases between. The rearrangement uses TRBV11-2 and TRBJ1-1; TRBD1 might be the D (6 bases). This TCR derives from a man aged 40-49 years with acute or convalescent COVID-19. The sample comprised peripheral blood. Here the CDR3 DNA reads TGTGCCAGCAGCTTAACCGGACAGCTTGGGAACACTGAAGCTTTCTTT. Translation gives CASSLTGQLGNTEAFF. The whole variable domain, filled in from reference TRBV11-2 and TRBJ1-1, reads EAGVAQSPRYKIIEKRQSVAFWCNPISGHATLYWYQQILGQGPKLLIQFQNNGVVDDSQLPKDRFSAERLKGVDSTLKIQPAKLEDSAVYLCASSLTGQLGNTEAFFGQGTRLTVV.